The TCR beta chain under discussion was sequenced for a study of blood T cell repertoires in COVID-19 (dated by TCRdb to about 2020). Study-wide context: Samples from collaborators originated in the United States, Italy and Spain and spanned both the acute and convalescent phases of COVID-19. The samples were drawn from the first 160 participants of the ongoing ImmuneRACE study and from roughly 1,300 subjects provided by 6 global collaborators. Sample metadata almost always included a de-identified subject ID, COVID-19 status, age in years and sex. The dataset comprised deeply sampled blood TCRbeta repertoires from subjects exposed to, actively infected with, or recovered from COVID-19. The repertoires were released in a freely available public database meant as a resource for research on the immune response to SARS-CoV-2. Where available, HLA class I and class II types were taken from metadata supplied by the sample provider and were not determined by assay-based typing. The material from the prospective study consisted of cDNA or gDNA derived from T cells, B-cell-depleted T cells, or PBMCs. Broad study findings and their caveats: How much clinical and demographic metadata was included differed by source and by participant, and the metadata was provided uncurated.

Relative to germline, V is missing 1 base and J is missing 1 base, with 3 bases of the junction outside any gene match. There are 17 amino acids in the CDR3, from cysteine to phenylalanine inclusive. Only CDR3 DNA is held: 51 bases, read in frame from base 1. The germline V gene gives CDR1 as SGHAT and CDR2 as FQNNGV. Notes on this clone: There is no known antigen for this receptor. No per-base quality is available; no much larger clone lies one base away.

TCRbeta CDR3 regions were amplified from genomic DNA by means of the immunoSEQ Assay, a bias-controlled multiplex PCR. Turning to the authors' computational methods: The number of nucleated cells in each sample was estimated by amplification of reference gene primers within the assay. To quantify the absolute abundance of each unique TCRbeta CDR3 rearrangement, sequence reads were collapsed and filtered. For each sample, productive Simpson clonality was calculated as the square root of Simpson's diversity index across productive rearrangements. In TCRdb, the immuneACCESS table is reduced to in-frame sequences with V and J assigned. These tables do not hold every clone; where another copy was compared, an unresolved V gene accounts for under half, and the others remain unexplained. V, J and clone size derive from that table, while D and trimming were established from the DNA sequence. The sample table shows some 68,000 clones, and roughly 89% are seen once. The top ten clones comprise 7% to 10% of the sample.

Collaborating institutions collected whole blood in K2EDTA tubes following their own protocols. For TCRbeta analysis, collaborators shipped samples in one of three forms: frozen whole blood, isolated PBMCs, or DNA extracted from either of those sample types. This TCR came from a man in his fifties or sixties with active COVID-19. Recombination linked TRBV11-2 to TRBJ2-2, with 10 junctional bases fitting TRBD2. The sample was peripheral blood. CDR3 protein: CASSLAPSGGNTGELFF. The sequence in DNA is TGTGCCAGCAGCTTAGCGCCTAGCGGGGGGAACACCGGGGAGCTGTTTTTT.